Listed below are T cell receptor beta chains from one sample, sequenced in a study of cytomegalovirus exposure and HLA in healthy donors. TCRdb's copy holds only in-frame clones and misses some; the assay was immunoSEQ multiplex PCR. The sample carries 73,000 or so clones, over 60% recorded once. Sequences were obtained from PBMCs. These receptor sequences come from a woman in her 40s in good health and CMV-seropositive. Both conserved end residues are part of each CDR3. A D gene is named only where the DNA matches it firmly. Expanded clones get a size class; other rows say once, few or many, or leave the size out.

>TRBV6-5|TRBJ1-5|NA|13|NA
CASRPNSNQPQHF
TGTGCCAGCAGGCCTAATAGCAATCAGCCCCAGCATTTT
>TRBV5-1|TRBJ2-1|TRBD1|14|NA
CASSPATGINEQFF
TGCGCCAGCAGCCCCGCGACAGGGATCAATGAGCAGTTCTTC
>TRBV6-6|TRBJ1-5|NA|14|few
CASRLTQINQPQHF
TGTGCCAGCAGGCTGACACAGATCAATCAGCCCCAGCATTTT
>TRBV15|TRBJ2-1|NA|15|NA
CATSPLTGGYNEQFF
TGTGCCACCAGCCCCCTTACCGGGGGTTACAATGAGCAGTTCTTC
>TRBV7-9|TRBJ2-5|NA|14|few
CASSLAQGGETQYF
TGTGCCAGCAGCTTAGCACAGGGGGGGGAGACCCAGTACTTC
>TRBV5-1|TRBJ1-2|NA|15|NA
CASSLDQISGSGYTF
TGCGCCAGCAGCTTGGACCAGATTTCAGGCTCCGGCTACACCTTC
>TRBV19|TRBJ2-7|TRBD1|14|NA
CASSMGTVLSEQYF
TGTGCCAGTAGTATGGGGACAGTCCTAAGCGAGCAGTACTTC
>TRBV4-1|TRBJ2-2|NA|16|NA
CASSQAGIQGTGELFF
TGCGCCAGCAGCCAAGCAGGGATCCAGGGAACCGGGGAGCTGTTTTTT
>TRBV5-1|TRBJ2-7|TRBD2|14|NA
CASSFTSGGYEQYF
TGCGCCAGCAGCTTTACTAGCGGGGGCTACGAGCAGTACTTC
>TRBV4-3|TRBJ2-6|NA|15|NA
CASSHQGAGANVLTF
TGCGCCAGCAGCCACCAGGGTGCTGGGGCCAACGTCCTGACTTTC
>TRBV10-3|TRBJ1-2|NA|13|NA
CAIAVASIYGYTF
TGTGCCATCGCAGTAGCCTCAATCTATGGCTACACCTTC
>TRBV5-3|TRBJ2-1|NA|14|once
CARSGPGRGGTRFF
TGTGCCAGAAGCGGTCCGGGAAGGGGGGGGACGCGGTTCTTC
>TRBV29-1|TRBJ1-5|NA|10|NA
CSVGSQPQHF
TGCAGCGTTGGGAGTCAGCCCCAGCATTTT
>TRBV4-1|TRBJ2-7|NA|13|NA
CASSSGQNYEQYF
TGCGCCAGCAGCTCGGGACAAAACTACGAGCAGTACTTC
>TRBV9|TRBJ1-4|NA|16|NA
CASSVVSTSTNEKLFF
TGTGCCAGCAGCGTAGTTTCGACTTCAACTAATGAAAAACTGTTTTTT
>TRBV29-1|TRBJ1-1|NA|13|NA
CSAGGFLNTEAFF
TGCAGCGCCGGGGGGTTTCTGAACACTGAAGCTTTCTTT
>TRBV11-2|TRBJ1-2|NA|16|few
CASSLASWGEDYGYTF
TGTGCCAGCAGCTTAGCATCTTGGGGAGAGGACTATGGCTACACCTTC
>TRBV7-2|TRBJ2-5|NA|12|NA
CASSLDQGSQYF
TGTGCCAGCAGCTTAGATCAGGGGTCCCAGTACTTC
>TRBV7-6|TRBJ1-4|TRBD1|14|NA
CASSSGQGLEKLFF
TGTGCCAGCAGCTCCGGACAGGGGTTAGAAAAACTGTTTTTT
>TRBV30|TRBJ1-6|NA|13|NA
CACRGFDNSPLHF
TGTGCCTGTAGAGGATTTGATAATTCACCCCTCCACTTT
>TRBV19|TRBJ1-6|NA|15|NA
CASTSQGWNNSPLHF
TGTGCCAGTACTTCGCAGGGTTGGAATAATTCACCCCTCCACTTT
>TRBV6-5|TRBJ2-7|TRBD2|15|few
CASSYGGLGSYEQYF
TGTGCCAGCAGTTACGGGGGACTAGGGTCCTACGAGCAGTACTTC
>TRBV4-3|TRBJ2-1|TRBD2|17|NA
CASSQDFSLAGVYEQFF
TGCGCCAGCAGCCAAGATTTTTCACTAGCGGGAGTTTATGAGCAGTTCTTC
>TRBV27|TRBJ1-2|NA|13|NA
CASSKRPGDGYTF
TGTGCCAGCAGCAAGAGGCCAGGGGATGGCTACACCTTC
>TRBV10-2|TRBJ2-3|NA|17|NA
CASSVDIERLSTDTQYF
TGCGCCAGCAGTGTAGATATAGAGAGACTATCCACAGATACGCAGTATTTT
>TRBV9|TRBJ1-1|NA|15|NA
CASSTDGGVNTEAFF
TGTGCCAGCAGCACAGATGGAGGGGTGAACACTGAAGCTTTCTTT
>TRBV6-5|TRBJ1-1|NA|13|few
CASSYSEVTEAFF
TGTGCCAGCAGTTACTCGGAGGTTACTGAAGCTTTCTTT
>TRBV6-1|TRBJ1-4|NA|17|NA
CASSERPAGVKGEKLFF
TGTGCCAGCAGTGAAAGGCCGGCAGGGGTCAAAGGAGAAAAACTGTTTTTT
>TRBV14|TRBJ2-7|TRBD1|16|once
CASRPGTGSGTYEQYF
TGTGCCAGCCGTCCCGGGACAGGGAGTGGGACCTACGAGCAGTACTTC
>TRBV21-1|TRBJ1-5|NA|12|NA
CASSNCNQPQHF
TGTGCCAGCAGTAATTGCAATCAGCCCCAGCATTTT
>TRBV29-1|TRBJ1-5|TRBD1|13|NA
CSVRTGGDQPQHF
TGCAGCGTTCGGACAGGGGGCGATCAGCCCCAGCATTTT
>TRBV7-9|TRBJ2-1|TRBD2|15|NA
CASSALAGRRDEQFF
TGTGCCAGCAGCGCCTTAGCGGGAAGGCGGGATGAGCAGTTCTTC
>TRBV7-2|TRBJ2-1|NA|17|NA
CASSLMPAGTTNNEQFF
TGTGCCAGCAGCTTAATGCCTGCCGGGACAACTAACAATGAGCAGTTCTTC
>TRBV19|TRBJ1-1|NA|15|NA
CASSILDRPNTEAFF
TGTGCCAGTAGTATTCTAGACAGACCGAACACTGAAGCTTTCTTT
>TRBV2|TRBJ2-3|TRBD2|18|NA
CASNFRASGGTITDTQYF
TGTGCCAGCAATTTCAGAGCTAGCGGGGGTACTATCACAGATACGCAGTATTTT
>TRBV7-6|TRBJ1-4|NA|18|once
CASSLGQNPSFKNEKLFF
TGTGCCAGCAGCTTAGGCCAGAACCCCTCTTTCAAGAATGAAAAACTGTTTTTT
>TRBV4-1|TRBJ1-1|NA|16|NA
CASSQDPAGRHTEAFF
TGCGCCAGCAGCCAAGATCCCGCAGGCCGGCACACTGAAGCTTTCTTT
>TRBV4-3|TRBJ2-2|TRBD1|18|few
CASSQEPSGTVNTGELFF
TGCGCCAGCAGCCAGGAACCGTCCGGGACAGTGAACACCGGGGAGCTGTTTTTT
>TRBV19|TRBJ1-1|TRBD1|14|NA
CASSIGQGRTEAFF
TGTGCCAGTAGTATAGGACAGGGTCGGACTGAAGCTTTCTTT
>TRBV28|TRBJ2-7|NA|11|NA
CASSPHYEQYF
TGTGCCAGCAGTCCCCATTACGAGCAGTACTTC
>TRBV7-3|TRBJ2-2|TRBD2|16|NA
CASSVPGLSNTGELFF
TGTGCCAGCAGCGTACCGGGACTATCGAACACCGGGGAGCTGTTTTTT
>TRBV13|TRBJ1-2|NA|15|few
CASSLLRDTGSGYTF
TGTGCCAGCAGCTTACTCCGGGACACCGGTAGCGGCTACACCTTC
>TRBV11-2|TRBJ2-1|NA|13|NA
CASSLDHYNEQFF
TGTGCCAGCAGCTTAGACCACTACAATGAGCAGTTCTTC
>TRBV28|TRBJ1-1|NA|14|NA
CASSFSGGGTEAFF
TGTGCCAGCAGTTTCAGTGGGGGCGGCACTGAAGCTTTCTTT
>TRBV15|TRBJ1-3|TRBD1|18|NA
CATSRGWGQGISGNTIYF
TGTGCCACCAGCAGAGGTTGGGGACAGGGGATATCTGGAAACACCATATATTTT
>TRBV7-9|TRBJ1-6|NA|14|NA
CASSPQGKDSPLHF
TGTGCCAGCAGCCCCCAGGGGAAGGATTCACCCCTCCACTTT
>TRBV4-2|TRBJ2-1|NA|13|once
CASSSQEPDEQFF
TGTGCCAGCAGCAGCCAGGAACCGGATGAGCAGTTCTTC